This TCR beta chain was retrieved from a study of T cell repertoires in cytomegalovirus infection. Study in general: In public TCR beta signatures, there were indications of both CMV infection and matching HLA type. Broader study findings: Public TCR beta family frequency separated CMV-and-HLA carriers, including in an independent cohort. Within the response measured ex vivo, HLA-C-restricted CMV-specific TCR beta clonotypes were dominant.

TCRdb re-called the reads through MiXCR, storing one row per CDR3 protein. The sample includes 210,000 or so distinct CDR3 sequences, roughly 6.5% of them seen just once. This clonotype was seen more than once but under ten times. Its antigen remains unidentified. Source material: PBMCs. The clonotype was recovered from a human donor in good health (CMV status not recorded). Some clones in this sample may be carry-over from other donors' samples.

CDR3 in amino acids: CASGAGTSAQIQYF. In DNA form, the CDR3 reads TGTGCCAGCGGCGCCGGGACTAGCGCACAGATTCAGTACTTC. V and J are TRBV6-5 and TRBJ2-4, with 10 nucleotides matching TRBD2. Trimming at V came to 8 bases and at J to 10 bases, leaving 11 bases not matched to a gene. CDR1 is MNHEY, CDR2 SVGAGI, per germline. This CDR3 has 14 residues.